The TCR beta chain under discussion was sequenced for a study of cytomegalovirus exposure and HLA in healthy donors. Amplification used 60 Vbeta primers and 13 Jbeta primers. Some clones are missing from TCRdb's copy, which holds only in-frame ones; the method was immunoSEQ multiplex PCR. This sample has approximately 70,000 clones, with roughly 76% found just once. Sequencing was done on a sample of PBMCs. This sequence was found in a man between 60 and 75 years old in good health and CMV-seropositive.

CDR3 amino acids: CASSIPPAGAQPQHF. The CDR3 DNA follows: TGTGCCAGTAGTATCCCGCCCGCAGGGGCACAGCCCCAGCATTTT. The chain combines TRBV19 with TRBJ1-5; maybe TRBD1 (6 bases). CDR1 LNHDA and CDR2 SQIVND come from the germline V gene (reference sequence). Between the trimmed V and J ends, which lost 3 bases and 7 bases, there was a span of 16 bases. This CDR3 is 15 amino acids long.